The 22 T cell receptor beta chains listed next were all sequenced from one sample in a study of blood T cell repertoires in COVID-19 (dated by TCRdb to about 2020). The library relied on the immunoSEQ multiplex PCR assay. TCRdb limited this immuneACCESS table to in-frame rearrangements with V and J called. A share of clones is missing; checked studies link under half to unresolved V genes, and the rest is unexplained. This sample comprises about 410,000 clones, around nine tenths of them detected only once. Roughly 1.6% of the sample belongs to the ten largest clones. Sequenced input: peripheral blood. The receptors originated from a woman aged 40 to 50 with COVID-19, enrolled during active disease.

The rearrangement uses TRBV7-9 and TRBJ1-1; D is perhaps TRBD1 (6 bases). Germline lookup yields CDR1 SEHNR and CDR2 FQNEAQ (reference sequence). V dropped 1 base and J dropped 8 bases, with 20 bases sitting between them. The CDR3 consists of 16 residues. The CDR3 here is CASSLETGHPATEAFF. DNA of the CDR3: TGTGCCAGCAGCTTAGAGACAGGACACCCCGCGACCGAAGCTTTCTTT.

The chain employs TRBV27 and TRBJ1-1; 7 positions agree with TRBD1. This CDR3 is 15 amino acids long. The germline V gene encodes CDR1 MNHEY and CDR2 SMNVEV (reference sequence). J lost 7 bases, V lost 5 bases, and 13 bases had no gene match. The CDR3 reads CASSPHSTGYVEAFF. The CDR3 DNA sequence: TGTGCCAGCAGTCCCCACTCGACAGGGTATGTTGAAGCTTTCTTT.

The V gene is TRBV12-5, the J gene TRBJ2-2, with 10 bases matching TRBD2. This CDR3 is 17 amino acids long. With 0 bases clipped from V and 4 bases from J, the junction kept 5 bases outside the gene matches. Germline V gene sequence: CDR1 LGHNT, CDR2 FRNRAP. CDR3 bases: TGTGCTAGTGGTTTGGTACGAAGCGGGAGGGCCACCGGGGAGCTGTTTTTT. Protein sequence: CASGLVRSGRATGELFF.

CDR3 amino acids: CASSDSDRGGDNEQFF. CDR3 bases: TGCGCCAGCAGTGATTCGGACAGGGGGGGGGACAATGAGCAGTTCTTC. The V and J genes are TRBV10-2 and TRBJ2-1; 10 nucleotides align to TRBD1. V was pared by 3 bases and J by 5 bases, with 7 bases of the junction left unmatched. Looked up from germline, CDR1 is WSHSY and CDR2 is SAAADI. This CDR3 has 16 amino acids.

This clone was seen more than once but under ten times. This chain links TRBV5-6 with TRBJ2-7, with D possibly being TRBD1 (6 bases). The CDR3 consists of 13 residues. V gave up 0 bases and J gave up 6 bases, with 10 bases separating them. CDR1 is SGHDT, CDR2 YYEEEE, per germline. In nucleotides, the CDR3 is TGTGCCAGCAGCTTGGCAGGGGAAGGCGAGCAGTACTTC. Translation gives CASSLAGEGEQYF.

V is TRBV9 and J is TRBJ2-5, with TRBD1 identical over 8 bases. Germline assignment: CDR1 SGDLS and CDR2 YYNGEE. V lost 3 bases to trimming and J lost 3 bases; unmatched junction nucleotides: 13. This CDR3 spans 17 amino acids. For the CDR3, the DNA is TGTGCCAGCAGCGCCGATCCCCCAGGGGGCACAAAAGAGACCCAGTACTTC. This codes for CASSADPPGGTKETQYF.

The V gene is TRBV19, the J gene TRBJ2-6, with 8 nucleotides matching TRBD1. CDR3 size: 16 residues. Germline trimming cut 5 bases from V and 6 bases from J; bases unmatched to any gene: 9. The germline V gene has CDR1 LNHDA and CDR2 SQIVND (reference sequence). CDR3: CASSRIRDRSANVLTF. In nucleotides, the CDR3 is TGTGCCAGTAGTCGAATCCGGGACAGGTCGGCCAACGTCCTGACTTTC. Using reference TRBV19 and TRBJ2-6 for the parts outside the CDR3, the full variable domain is DGGITQSPKYLFRKEGQNVTLSCEQNLNHDAMYWYRQDPGQGLRLIYYSQIVNDFQKGDIAEGYSVSREKKESFPLTVTSAQKNPTAFYLCASSRIRDRSANVLTFGAGSRLTVL.

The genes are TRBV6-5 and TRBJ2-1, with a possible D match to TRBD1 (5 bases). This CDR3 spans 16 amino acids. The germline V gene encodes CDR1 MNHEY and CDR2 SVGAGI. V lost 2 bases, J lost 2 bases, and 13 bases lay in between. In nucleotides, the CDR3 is TGTGCCAGCAGTTACGCCAGGGTACTTACCTACAATGAGCAGTTCTTC. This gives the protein CASSYARVLTYNEQFF.

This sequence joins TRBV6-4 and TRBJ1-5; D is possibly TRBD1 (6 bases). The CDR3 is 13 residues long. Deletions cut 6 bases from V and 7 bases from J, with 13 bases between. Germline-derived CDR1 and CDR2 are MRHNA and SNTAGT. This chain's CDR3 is CASSWGQGQPQHF. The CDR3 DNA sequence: TGTGCCAGCAGCTGGGGGCAAGGACAGCCCCAGCATTTT.

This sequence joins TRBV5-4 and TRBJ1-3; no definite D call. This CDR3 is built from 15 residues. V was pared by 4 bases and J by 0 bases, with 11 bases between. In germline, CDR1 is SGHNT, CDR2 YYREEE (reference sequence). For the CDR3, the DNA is TGTGCCAGCAGCACTACCTCCTACTCTGGAAACACCATATATTTT. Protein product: CASSTTSYSGNTIYF.

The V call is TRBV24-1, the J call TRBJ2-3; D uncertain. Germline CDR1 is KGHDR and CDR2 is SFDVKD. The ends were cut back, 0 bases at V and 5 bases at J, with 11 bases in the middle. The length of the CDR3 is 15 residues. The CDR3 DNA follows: TGTGCCACCAGTGATTTGCGGTCTATTGGAGATACGCAGTATTTT. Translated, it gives CATSDLRSIGDTQYF.

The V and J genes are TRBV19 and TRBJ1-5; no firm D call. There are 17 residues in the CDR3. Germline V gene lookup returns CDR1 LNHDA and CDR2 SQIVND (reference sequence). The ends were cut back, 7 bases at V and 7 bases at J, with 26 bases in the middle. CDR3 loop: CASTPTALRYERQPQHF. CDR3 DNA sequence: TGTGCCAGTACCCCGACCGCGCTCAGGTACGAAAGACAGCCCCAGCATTTT.

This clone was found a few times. DNA for the CDR3: TGTGCCATCAGTGAGAAGACAGGGGCCGCCCGGGATGGCTACACCTTC. Translated: CAISEKTGAARDGYTF. The rearrangement links TRBV10-3 to TRBJ1-2; TRBD1 aligns across 8 bases. The CDR3 is 16 residues long. The germline V gene encodes CDR1 ENHRY and CDR2 SYGVKD. After removal of 2 bases from V and 6 bases from J, the junction contained 11 bases not matched to a gene.

CDR3 amino acids: CASSSRVPEAFF. The CDR3 DNA reads as TGTGCCAGCAGTTCCAGGGTCCCTGAAGCTTTCTTT. The J gene is TRBJ1-1, the V gene TRBV7-9; D is possibly TRBD1 (5 bases). CDR1 is SEHNR, CDR2 FQNEAQ, per germline (reference sequence). V lost 6 bases and J lost 6, with 11 bases in between. This CDR3 contains 12 residues.

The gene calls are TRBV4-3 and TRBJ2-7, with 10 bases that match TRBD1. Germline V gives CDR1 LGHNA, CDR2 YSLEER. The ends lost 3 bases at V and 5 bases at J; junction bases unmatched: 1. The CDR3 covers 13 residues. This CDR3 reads CASSQDRGDEQYF. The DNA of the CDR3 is TGCGCCAGCAGCCAGGACAGGGGGGACGAGCAGTACTTC.

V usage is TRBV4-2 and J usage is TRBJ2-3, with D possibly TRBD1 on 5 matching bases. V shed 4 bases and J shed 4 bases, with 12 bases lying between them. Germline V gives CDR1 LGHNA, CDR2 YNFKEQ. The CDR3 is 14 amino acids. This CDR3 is CASSRWGWADTQYF. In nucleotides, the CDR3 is TGTGCCAGCAGCCGGTGGGGCTGGGCAGATACGCAGTATTTT.

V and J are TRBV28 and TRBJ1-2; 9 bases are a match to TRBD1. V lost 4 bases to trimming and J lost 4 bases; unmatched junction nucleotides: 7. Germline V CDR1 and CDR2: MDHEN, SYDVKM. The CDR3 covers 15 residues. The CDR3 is CASSSPRTGAYGYTF. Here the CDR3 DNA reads TGTGCCAGCAGTTCCCCCCGGACAGGGGCCTATGGCTACACCTTC.

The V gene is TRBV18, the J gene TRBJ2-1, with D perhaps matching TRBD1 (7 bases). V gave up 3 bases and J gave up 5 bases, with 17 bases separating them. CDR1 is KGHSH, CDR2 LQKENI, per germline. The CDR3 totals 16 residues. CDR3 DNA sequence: TGTGCCAGCTCACCTCCAGGGGGGCTAGTTGACAATGAGCAGTTCTTC. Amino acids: CASSPPGGLVDNEQFF.

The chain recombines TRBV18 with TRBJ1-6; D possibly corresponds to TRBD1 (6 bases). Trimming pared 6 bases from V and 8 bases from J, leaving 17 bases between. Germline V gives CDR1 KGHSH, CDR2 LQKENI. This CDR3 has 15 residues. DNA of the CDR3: TGTGCCAGCTCCCCCCGGAAGGGGGATGATTCACCCCTCCACTTT. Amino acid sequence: CASSPRKGDDSPLHF.

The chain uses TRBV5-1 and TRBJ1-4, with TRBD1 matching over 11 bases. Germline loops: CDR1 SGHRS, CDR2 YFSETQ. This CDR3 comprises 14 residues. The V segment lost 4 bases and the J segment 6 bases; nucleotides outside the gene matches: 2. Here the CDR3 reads CASSRDRGDEKLFF. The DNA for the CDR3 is TGCGCCAGCAGCCGGGACAGGGGGGATGAAAAACTGTTTTTT.

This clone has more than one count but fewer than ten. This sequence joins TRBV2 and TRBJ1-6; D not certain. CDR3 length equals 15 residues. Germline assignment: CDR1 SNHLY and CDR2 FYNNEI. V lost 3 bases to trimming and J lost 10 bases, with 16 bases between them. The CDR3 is CASSDGRQRRSPLHF. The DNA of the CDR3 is TGTGCCAGCAGTGATGGCAGGCAAAGGCGATCACCCCTCCACTTT.

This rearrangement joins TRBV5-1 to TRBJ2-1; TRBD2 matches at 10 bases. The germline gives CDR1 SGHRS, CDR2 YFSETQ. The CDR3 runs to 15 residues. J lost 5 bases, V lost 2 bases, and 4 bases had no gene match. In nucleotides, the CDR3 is TGCGCCAGCAGCTTTCTAGCGGGAGCCGACAATGAGCAGTTCTTC. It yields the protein CASSFLAGADNEQFF.